The entry that follows covers one T cell receptor (beta chain) sequence. This specimen comes from a study of T cells in Graves' hyperthyroidism and ophthalmopathy. Patients were excluded for uncontrolled infection, other autoimmune disease, pregnancy or lactation. CDR3 length equals 13 residues. Germline CDR1 and CDR2: SGHVS and FQNEAQ. V dropped 1 base and J dropped 11 bases, with 14 bases sitting between them. TCR beta CDR3 regions were amplified from RNA. Primed by the HTBI set, a first-round RT-PCR was run on the TCR CDR3. MiXCR was run by TCRdb on the multiplex PCR reads, yielding one entry per CDR3 protein. Of 250,000 or so distinct CDR3 sequences listed, roughly 14% are singletons.

The specimen was blood. V usage is TRBV7-8 and J usage is TRBJ1-1; perhaps TRBD1 as D (6 bases). This clonotype was sampled from a middle-aged woman with Graves' hyperthyroidism that later progressed to Graves' ophthalmopathy. The DNA of the CDR3 is TGTGCCAGCAGCTTAGGTGTTGGAGGGGGTGCTTTCTTT. It specifies CASSLGVGGGAFF. The whole variable domain, filled in from reference TRBV7-8 and TRBJ1-1, reads GAGVSQSPRYKVAKRGQDVALRCDPISGHVSLFWYQQALGQGPEFLTYFQNEAQLDKSGLPSDRFFAERPEGSVSTLKIQRTQQEDSAVYLCASSLGVGGGAFFGQGTRLTVV.